Shown below are 8 T cell receptor beta chains from a single sample sequenced in a study of cytomegalovirus exposure and HLA in healthy donors (TCRdb year 2017). Libraries were prepared through the immunoSEQ multiplex PCR assay. The multiplex PCR relied on a mix of 60 forward primers for TCR Vbeta segments and 13 reverse primers for TCR Jbeta segments. Held by TCRdb, this immuneACCESS table contains in-frame sequences only and omits some clones. Under half of the omission traces to an unresolved V gene where checked; the cause of the rest is unknown. Counted in this sample were 190,000 or so clones; about four fifths of them appeared once. The leading ten clones occupy around 1.5% of the sample. Sequenced sample: PBMCs. Receptor source: a man aged 50-59 years in good health and CMV-seronegative.

The J gene is TRBJ2-7, the V gene TRBV7-2; TRBD2 aligns across 9 bases. V lost 1 base to trimming and J lost 2 bases; unmatched junction nucleotides: 6. The CDR3 is 16 amino acids. Germline CDR1 and CDR2: SGHTA and FQGNSA. CDR3 residues: CASSLGKTSGAYEQYF. DNA of the CDR3: TGTGCCAGCAGCTTAGGGAAGACTAGCGGTGCCTACGAGCAGTACTTC.

This chain uses TRBV5-1 with TRBJ2-2; 11 bases align to TRBD2. From germline, CDR1 is SGHRS and CDR2 YFSETQ. This CDR3 is built from 16 residues. Losses at the gene ends were 3 bases for V and 5 bases for J; bases not matched to a gene: 6. The DNA for the CDR3 is TGCGCCAGCAGCTCAGGAGTAGCGGGAGGGACCGGGGAGCTGTTTTTT. Translating it yields CASSSGVAGGTGELFF.

The chain has TRBV7-2 and TRBJ2-7; possibly TRBD1 for D (6 bases). Trimming removed 0 bases at V and 3 bases at J, with 15 bases between. CDR3 size: 16 residues. Germline assignment: CDR1 SGHTA and CDR2 FQGNSA. Here the CDR3 reads CASSLAQGLGGYEQYF. DNA for the CDR3: TGTGCCAGCAGCTTAGCCCAGGGGCTAGGAGGCTACGAGCAGTACTTC.

The chain carries TRBV11-2 and TRBJ1-5; 7 nucleotides line up with TRBD1. The CDR3 contains 15 residues. Germline-derived CDR1 and CDR2 are SGHAT and FQNNGV. V lost 1 base and J lost 4; bases outside the gene matches: 4. CDR3 coding DNA: TGTGCCAGCAGCTTAGCAGGGGGTGCGAATCAGCCCCAGCATTTT. Its protein is CASSLAGGANQPQHF. The full variable domain, rest sourced from reference TRBV11-2 and TRBJ1-5, is EAGVAQSPRYKIIEKRQSVAFWCNPISGHATLYWYQQILGQGPKLLIQFQNNGVVDDSQLPKDRFSAERLKGVDSTLKIQPAKLEDSAVYLCASSLAGGANQPQHFGDGTRLSIL.

The chain combines TRBV28 with TRBJ2-5; perhaps TRBD2 as D (5 bases). V was clipped by 8 bases and J by 1 base, with 8 bases between them. Germline assignment: CDR1 MDHEN and CDR2 SYDVKM. This CDR3 has 12 residues. DNA of the CDR3: TGTGCCAGCTCTAGCACCCAAGAGACCCAGTACTTC. The encoded protein is CASSSTQETQYF.

CDR3 amino acids: CASRAGYYEQYF. For the CDR3, the DNA is TGTGCCAGCAGGGCAGGTTACTACGAGCAGTACTTC. The chain employs TRBV2 and TRBJ2-7; D call uncertain. The germline V gene encodes CDR1 SNHLY and CDR2 FYNNEI. The CDR3 contains 12 residues. V shed 6 bases and J shed 3 bases, with 9 bases lying between them.

The chain employs TRBV19 and TRBJ1-2, with 8 nucleotides matching TRBD1. Germline V CDR1 and CDR2: LNHDA, SQIVND (reference sequence). The length of the CDR3 is 13 residues. Trimming cost V 3 bases and J 5 bases; bases outside gene matches: 2. CDR3 bases: TGTGCCAGTAGTATGGGACAGGTTTATGGCTACACCTTC. Its translation: CASSMGQVYGYTF.

The chain links TRBV6-5 to TRBJ2-7; 8 bases align to TRBD1. The junction had 9 bases not matched to a gene; V was cut back by 6 bases and J by 5 bases. Germline loops: CDR1 MNHEY, CDR2 SVGAGI. The length of the CDR3 is 14 residues. CDR3 protein: CASRDRQGFDEQYF. DNA for the CDR3: TGTGCCAGCAGGGATCGACAGGGGTTCGACGAGCAGTACTTC.